The 11 T cell receptor beta chains in this list originate from one sample, sequenced in a study of tumor-infiltrating lymphocytes in primary liver carcinoma (TCRdb year 2017). Data came from an Illumina HiSeq 2500. Using a constant-region primer and ProtoScript II reverse transcriptase, TCRbeta-specific cDNA was reverse-transcribed from approximately 0.5 ug total RNA. Construction of the TCRbeta libraries relied on three nested rounds of multiplex PCR, following a slightly modified ARM-PCR procedure. Multiplex TRBV1-TRBV30 forward primers and a Cbeta reverse primer were used in the first two PCR rounds, each of which was run for 9 to 11 cycles. TCRdb handled the public reads itself, with Q25 trimming in fastp and clone calling in MiXCR, and kept productive beta chains. A single entry per CDR3 protein holds the most common genes and DNA from its merged rows. The sample table holds about 110,000 distinct CDR3 sequences, of which roughly 80% were seen once. In total, the top ten clones hold about a fifth of the sample.

Without any cell sorting, total RNA and DNA were co-extracted from about 21-30 mg of bulk tissue using the AllPrep DNA/RNA mini kit. Sequencing was done on a sample of liver tumor tissue from sampling region 3. Interpreted using the paper, the cell subset or site label stands for: tumor region T3, left-lateral pole. These receptors originate from a man in his forties with primary liver carcinoma and hepatitis B virus infection.

Remarks on this clonotype: Possible read error: a much larger clone is one base away. The chain's CDR3 is CGSSFTSGLNEQFF. The CDR3 DNA is TGCGGCAGCAGCTTCACTAGCGGACTCAATGAGCAGTTCTTC. The J gene is TRBJ2-1, the V gene TRBV5-1; 8 bases are a match to TRBD2. CDR3 length equals 14 residues. The germline CDR1 and CDR2 sequences are SGHRS and YFSETQ.

In the case of this clonotype: The CDR3 does not end in the conserved phenylalanine or tryptophan, so this is likely a read error. The chain recombines TRBV30 with TRBJ2-4; no clear D gene. CDR1 is GTSNPN and CDR2 is SVGIG in the germline V gene (reference sequence). The CDR3 is made up of 17 amino acids. The CDR3 nucleotides read TGTGCCTGGAGTGTACGAACCGGAGCTTTAGCCGAAAACATTCAGTACTTG. It yields the protein CAWSVRTGALAENIQYL.

Notes on this clonotype: The junction shows a germline mismatch at one end, possibly a read error. This chain links TRBV12-3 or TRBV12-4 with TRBJ1-3; TRBD1 matches at 7 bases. The CDR3 extends over 16 amino acids. The CDR3 reads CASQFGTEGTGNTIYF. CDR3 coding DNA: TGTGCCAGCCAGTTCGGGACAGAAGGAACTGGAAACACTATATATTTT.

This chain joins TRBV14 and TRBJ1-2; the D is unclear. Looked up from germline, CDR1 is SGHDN and CDR2 is FVKESK. Trimming stripped 6 bases from V and 14 bases from J, with 19 bases between. The CDR3 runs 12 residues. CDR3 residues: CASSRGGYVYTF. CDR3 coding DNA: TGTGCCAGCAGTCGCGGAGGCTATGTCTATACCTTC.

Note on this clonotype: Relative to the germline gene, one junction end is altered; a read error may explain this. V and J are TRBV11-2 and TRBJ2-5; D possibly uses TRBD1 or TRBD2 (5 bases each). This CDR3 has 18 amino acids. Germline CDR1 and CDR2: SGHAT and FQNNGV. CDR3 in amino acids: CACSPSSIQGTGWETQYF. The CDR3 nucleotides read TGTGCCTGCAGCCCTAGCTCAATCCAGGGCACTGGGTGGGAGACCCAGTACTTC.

A word on this clonotype: A junction boundary mismatches the germline segment, possibly from a read error. The rearrangement joins TRBV7-8 to TRBJ1-4, with D perhaps matching TRBD1 (5 bases). The CDR3 is 16 residues long. Looked up from germline, CDR1 is SGHVS and CDR2 is FQNEAQ. CDR3 region: CAGSLGDIATNEKLSF. The DNA of the CDR3 is TGTGCCGGCAGCTTAGGGGATATTGCAACTAATGAAAAACTGTCTTTT. The full variable domain, with the rest looked up from reference TRBV7-8 and TRBJ1-4, is GAGVSQSPRYKVAKRGQDVALRCDPISGHVSLFWYQQALGQGPEFLTYFQNEAQLDKSGLPSDRFFAERPEGSVSTLKIQRTQQEDSAVYLCAGSLGDIATNEKLSFGSGTQLSVL.

As to this clonotype: A read error is likely, as this CDR3 ends without the conserved phenylalanine or tryptophan. The rearrangement links TRBV4-3 to TRBJ1-6, with a weak D call TRBD1 (5 bases). The CDR3 consists of 15 residues. V shed 8 bases and J shed 7 bases, with 18 bases lying between them. CDR1 and CDR2 (germline): LGHNA, YSLEER. The CDR3 reads CASCSGGWANSPLHI. CDR3 in DNA: TGCGCCAGCTGCAGTGGGGGTTGGGCGAATTCACCCCTCCACATT.

This clonotype was recorded a few times. The junction and the germline gene differ at one end; a read error may be behind it. The chain combines TRBV29-1 with TRBJ1-2; 8 nucleotides match TRBD1. The germline gives CDR1 SQVTM, CDR2 ANQGSEA. The CDR3 has 13 residues. This chain's CDR3 is CSVRSGGAHGYTF. CDR3 coding DNA: TGTAGCGTCCGATCAGGGGGCGCTCATGGCTACACCTTC.

The rearrangement uses TRBV5-1 and TRBJ2-5; D is undetermined. CDR3 length equals 13 residues. Per germline, CDR1 SGHRS and CDR2 YFSETQ. The CDR3 DNA reads TGCCCCAACAGCTTTAGCAGGCTAGAGACCCAGTACTTC. It encodes CPNSFSRLETQYF. The full variable domain, completed using reference TRBV5-1 and TRBJ2-5, is KAGVTQTPRYLIKTRGQQVTLSCSPISGHRSVSWYQQTPGQGLQFLFEYFSETQRNKGNFPGRFSGRQFSNSRSEMNVSTLELGDSALYLCPNSFSRLETQYFGPGTRLLVL.

On this clonotype itself: The conserved phenylalanine or tryptophan is not found at the CDR3 terminus, so this likely reflects a read error. V gene TRBV12-3 or TRBV12-4 combines with J gene TRBJ2-2; D possibly corresponds to TRBD2 (6 bases). The CDR3 has 15 residues. CDR3 amino acids: CVSSFRGWKGGELFY. In DNA, the CDR3 is TGTGTCAGCAGTTTCCGGGGGTGGAAGGGCGGGGAGCTGTTTTAT.

Notes on this clonotype: The junction departs from germline at one end; a sequencing error may be responsible. This chain connects TRBV6-5 to TRBJ2-6; D might be TRBD1 or TRBD2, each matching 5 bases. The CDR3 contains 16 residues. Per germline, CDR1 MNHEY and CDR2 SVGAGI. This CDR3 reads CTSRFWGSSGANVLTF. In nucleotides, the CDR3 is TGTACCAGCAGGTTTTGGGGGAGTTCTGGGGCCAACGTCCTGACTTTC.